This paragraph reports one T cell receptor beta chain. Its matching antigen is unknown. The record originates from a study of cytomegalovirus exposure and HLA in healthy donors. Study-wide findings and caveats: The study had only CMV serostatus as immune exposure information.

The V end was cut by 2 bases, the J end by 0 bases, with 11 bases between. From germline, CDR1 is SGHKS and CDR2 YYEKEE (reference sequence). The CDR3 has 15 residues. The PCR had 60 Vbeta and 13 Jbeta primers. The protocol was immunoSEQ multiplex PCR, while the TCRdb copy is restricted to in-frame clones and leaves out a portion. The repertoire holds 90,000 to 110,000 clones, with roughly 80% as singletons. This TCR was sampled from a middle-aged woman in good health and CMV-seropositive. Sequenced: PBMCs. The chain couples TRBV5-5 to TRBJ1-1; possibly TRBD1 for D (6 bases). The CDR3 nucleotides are TGTGCCAGCAGCTTCTACGACAGGATGAACACTGAAGCTTTCTTT. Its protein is CASSFYDRMNTEAFF. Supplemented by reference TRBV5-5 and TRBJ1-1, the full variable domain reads DAGVTQSPTHLIKTRGQQVTLRCSPISGHKSVSWYQQVLGQGPQFIFQYYEKEERGRGNFPDRFSARQFPNYSSELNVNALLLGDSALYLCASSFYDRMNTEAFFGQGTRLTVV.